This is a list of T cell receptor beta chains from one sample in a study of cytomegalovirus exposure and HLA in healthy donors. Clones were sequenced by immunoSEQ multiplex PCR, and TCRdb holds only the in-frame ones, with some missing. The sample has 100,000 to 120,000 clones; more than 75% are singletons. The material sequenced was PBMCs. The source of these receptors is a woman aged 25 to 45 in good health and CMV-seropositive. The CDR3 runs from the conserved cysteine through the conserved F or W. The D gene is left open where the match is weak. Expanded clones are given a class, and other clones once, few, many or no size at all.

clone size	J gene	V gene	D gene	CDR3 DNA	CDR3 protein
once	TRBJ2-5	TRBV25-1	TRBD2	TGTGCCAGCAGTGAAAAGCGGGAGAGGGAGACCCAGTACTTC	CASSEKRERETQYF
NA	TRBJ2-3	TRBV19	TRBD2	TGTGCCAGTAGTAGAGACCTCCCGAGCGGGGGGGCCGGGGATACGCAGTATTTT	CASSRDLPSGGAGDTQYF
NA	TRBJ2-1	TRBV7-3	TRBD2	TGTGCCAGCAGCTTATTCCAGCGGGAGTCGGGTGAGCAGTTCTTC	CASSLFQRESGEQFF
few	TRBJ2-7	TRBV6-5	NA	TGTGCCAGCACCCCTTTTAGAGGGGGCGAGCAGTACTTC	CASTPFRGGEQYF
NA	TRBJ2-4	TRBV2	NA	TGTGCCAGCAGCGCCTGGTCGAGTAACATTCAGTACTTC	CASSAWSSNIQYF
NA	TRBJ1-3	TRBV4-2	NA	TGTGCCAGCAGCCAAGACACTGACTCTGGAAACACCATATATTTT	CASSQDTDSGNTIYF
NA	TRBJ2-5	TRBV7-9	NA	TGTGCCAGCAGCTCGCCGTTAGCGGATCCCCAGGAGACCCAGTACTTC	CASSSPLADPQETQYF
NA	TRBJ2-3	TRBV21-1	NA	TGTGCCCGGCTCGGTGGGCAGAGGTCATTAGCGGGGGAGACAGATACGCAGTATTTT	CARLGGQRSLAGETDTQYF
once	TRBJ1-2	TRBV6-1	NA	TGTGCCAGCAGTCCAGGGGACTATGGCTACACCTTC	CASSPGDYGYTF
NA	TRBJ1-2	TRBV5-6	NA	TGTGCCAGCAGCTGGCGGACACGTAGCGGGGGCTACACCTTC	CASSWRTRSGGYTF
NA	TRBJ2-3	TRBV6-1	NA	TGTGCCGGGGGGGGCGGACTACCGACAGATACGCAGTATTTT	CAGGGGLPTDTQYF
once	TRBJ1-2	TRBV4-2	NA	TGTGCCAGCAGCCGGATCCCAGGGGACCGAACCTATGGCTACACCTTC	CASSRIPGDRTYGYTF
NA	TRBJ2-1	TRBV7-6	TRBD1	TGTGCCAGCAGCCATGACAGGGTTAGGAATGAGCAGTTCTTC	CASSHDRVRNEQFF
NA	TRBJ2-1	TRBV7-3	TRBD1	TGTGCCAGCAGCTTAGACAGGGGAGGTTACAATGAGCAGTTCTTC	CASSLDRGGYNEQFF
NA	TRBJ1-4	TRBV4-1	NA	TGCGCCAGCAGCCTCAGACAGGCGGTTAATGAAAAACTGTTTTTT	CASSLRQAVNEKLFF
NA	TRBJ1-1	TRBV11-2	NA	TGTGCCAGCAGCACCCAAGGGGGCACTGAAGCTTTCTTT	CASSTQGGTEAFF
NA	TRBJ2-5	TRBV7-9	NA	TGTGCCAGCAGCCACGGGAAAAAAGAGACCCAGTACTTC	CASSHGKKETQYF
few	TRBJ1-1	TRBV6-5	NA	TGTGCCAGCACGAGAGGGACTGAAGCTTTCTTT	CASTRGTEAFF
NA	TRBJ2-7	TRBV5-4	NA	TGTGCCAGCGGGGGGAGCTTTAACGAGCAGTACTTC	CASGGSFNEQYF
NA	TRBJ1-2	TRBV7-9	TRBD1	TGTGCCAGCAGCTTAGAGGGGGCTCTACATGGCTACACCTTC	CASSLEGALHGYTF
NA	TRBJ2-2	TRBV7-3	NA	TGTGCCAGCAGCCGGGGAGTAGGAGGCACCGGGGAGCTGTTTTTT	CASSRGVGGTGELFF
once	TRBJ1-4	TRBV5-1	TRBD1	TGCGCCAGCACCCAGGGGGCCGGGGAAAAACTGTTTTTT	CASTQGAGEKLFF
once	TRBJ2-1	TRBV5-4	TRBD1	TGTGCCAGCAGCGTCGGACAGGGGAACAATGAGCAGTTCTTC	CASSVGQGNNEQFF
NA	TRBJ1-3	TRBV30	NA	TGTGCCTGGAGTGTATCACGGGGGAACACCATATATTTT	CAWSVSRGNTIYF
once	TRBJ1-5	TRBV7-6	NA	TGTGCCAGCAGCTTAGGTTTAAGGGGGACTAGCAATCAGCCCCAGCATTTT	CASSLGLRGTSNQPQHF
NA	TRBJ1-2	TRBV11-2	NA	TGTGCCAGCAGCTTAGATCCCCAGGGAACGGTGGAAGGCTACACCTTC	CASSLDPQGTVEGYTF
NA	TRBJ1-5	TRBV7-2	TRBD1	TGTGCCAGCAGCGGGGAACAGGGGAGAAGCAATCAGCCCCAGCATTTT	CASSGEQGRSNQPQHF
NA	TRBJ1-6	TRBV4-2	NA	TGTGCCAGCAGCCAAGCGACAGGCGGAAGCTCCTATAATTCACCCCTCCACTTT	CASSQATGGSSYNSPLHF
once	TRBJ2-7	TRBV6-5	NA	TGTGCCAGCAGTTACACGGAGGTCAGAACCTACGAGCAGTACTTC	CASSYTEVRTYEQYF
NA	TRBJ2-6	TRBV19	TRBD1	TGTGCCAGTAGTGGGGACAGGGTCGGGGCCAACGTCCTGACTTTC	CASSGDRVGANVLTF
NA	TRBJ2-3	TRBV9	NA	TGTGCCAGCAGCGTAGGAAGGGGGAGACCTCAGGGCGCAGATACGCAGTATTTT	CASSVGRGRPQGADTQYF
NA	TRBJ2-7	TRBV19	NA	TGTGCCAGTAGCAGAGGACAGGGAGGGACCTACGAGCAGTACTTC	CASSRGQGGTYEQYF
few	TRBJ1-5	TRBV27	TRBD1	TGTGCCAGCAGTTTATACCGGACAGGGAATAGCAATCAGCCCCAGCATTTT	CASSLYRTGNSNQPQHF
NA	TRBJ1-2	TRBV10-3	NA	TGTGCCATCAGTGAGTCTCAATCTAACTATGGCTACACCTTC	CAISESQSNYGYTF
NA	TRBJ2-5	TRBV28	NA	TGTGCCAGCTATGACAGAGACCAAGAGACCCAGTACTTC	CASYDRDQETQYF